This note documents a single T cell receptor beta chain sequence. Its target is unknown. The assay was immunoSEQ multiplex PCR, and TCRdb's table has in-frame clones only and misses some. The table has more than 140,000 clones, approximately 81% seen once. Germline loops: CDR1 LNHDA, CDR2 SQIVND (reference sequence). The CDR3 spans 15 residues. The ends were cut back, 5 bases at V and 0 bases at J, with 11 bases in the middle. Patients all relapsed after autologous stem cell transplantation, and there was variation in brentuximab vedotin exposure. The data were taken from a study of PD-1 blockade in classical Hodgkin lymphoma. Study conclusions and caveats: Repertoire difference causes, possibly disease activity or prior therapy, remain undefined.

This sequence joins TRBV19 and TRBJ2-1; D gene unclear. This receptor was taken from a human donor with classical Hodgkin lymphoma. This specimen consisted of peripheral blood mononuclear cells (PBMCs), obtained before the second cycle of nivolumab. CDR3 sequence (DNA): TGTGCCAGTAGTCCCACAATCGGCTCCTACAATGAGCAGTTCTTC. Translated: CASSPTIGSYNEQFF. The complete variable domain, with remaining parts taken from reference TRBV19 and TRBJ2-1, reads DGGITQSPKYLFRKEGQNVTLSCEQNLNHDAMYWYRQDPGQGLRLIYYSQIVNDFQKGDIAEGYSVSREKKESFPLTVTSAQKNPTAFYLCASSPTIGSYNEQFFGPGTRLTVL.